This T cell receptor beta chain was sequenced for a study of T-cell memory formation after mild COVID-19. The wider study: TCR clusters largely stayed donor specific.

It was 5'RACE with constant-segment primers that produced the TCR alpha and TCR beta cDNA libraries, which carried sample barcodes and UMIs. TCRdb passed the 5' RACE reads through MiXCR, listing each CDR3 protein once. The sample has roughly 480,000 distinct CDR3 sequences, roughly 25% seen once; the top ten hold about an eighth. To note about this clonotype: The antigen is not known.

Findings and limits, study-wide: Balance between CD4 and CD8 was seen in clones contracting day 15 to 85, and a CD4+ lean was seen in later expanders. Mainly CM and EM harbored the contracting CD4+ clones; mainly EMRA harbored the CD8+ ones.

The CDR3 spans 11 residues. The germline V gene encodes CDR1 KGHSH and CDR2 LQKENI. V was trimmed by 5 bases and J by 7 bases, leaving 5 bases between them. This TCR came from an adult woman who had mild COVID-19 (a few samples of this study predate the infection). Cell type and time point are not known. The chain uses TRBV18 and TRBJ1-4; D gene ambiguous. The sequenced sample consisted of PBMCs or a T cell subset sorted from them (not recorded which). CDR3 nucleotides: TGTGCCAGCTCAACCAGTGAAAAACTGTTTTTT. Amino acids: CASSTSEKLFF.